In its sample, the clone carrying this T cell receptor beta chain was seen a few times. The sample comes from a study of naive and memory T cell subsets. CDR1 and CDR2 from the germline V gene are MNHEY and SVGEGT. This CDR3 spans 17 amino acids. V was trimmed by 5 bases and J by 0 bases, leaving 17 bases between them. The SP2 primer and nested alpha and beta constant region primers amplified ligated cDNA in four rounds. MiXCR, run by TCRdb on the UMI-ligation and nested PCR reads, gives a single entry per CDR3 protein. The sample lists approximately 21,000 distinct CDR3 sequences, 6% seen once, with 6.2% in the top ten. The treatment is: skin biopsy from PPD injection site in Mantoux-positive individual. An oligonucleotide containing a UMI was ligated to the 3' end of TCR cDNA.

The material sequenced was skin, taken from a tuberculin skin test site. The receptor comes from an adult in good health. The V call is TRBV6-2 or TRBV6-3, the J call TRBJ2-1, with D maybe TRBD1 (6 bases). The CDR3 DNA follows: TGTGCCAGCAGTCAGCCTACAGGGCCGAGCTCCTACAATGAGCAGTTCTTC. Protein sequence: CASSQPTGPSSYNEQFF.